Below, 23 T cell receptor beta chains from the same sample are listed, as sequenced in a study of blood T cell repertoires in COVID-19. Generated by immunoSEQ multiplex PCR, the TCRdb table keeps only in-frame clones and is missing some. Of several thousand clones listed, about 73% are singletons. Sequenced input: peripheral blood. The receptors here all came from a human donor in a cohort sampled during active COVID-19.

The chain is built from TRBV12-5 and TRBJ1-1; a weak D match, TRBD1 (5 bases). Per germline, CDR1 LGHNT and CDR2 FRNRAP. Trimming left V 6 bases short and J 4 bases short, with 12 bases between. The CDR3 has 13 residues. The CDR3 sequence: CASGGRGGTEAFF. As DNA, the CDR3 is TGTGCTAGTGGCGGTAGGGGTGGCACTGAAGCTTTCTTT.

V and J are TRBV3-1 (or the pseudogene TRBV3-2) and TRBJ2-2; 14 bases agree with TRBD2. This CDR3 spans 18 amino acids. CDR1 is LGHDT, CDR2 YNNKEL, per germline (reference sequence). V dropped 0 bases and J dropped 7; count of bases not matched to a gene: 7. The CDR3 DNA follows: TGTGCCAGCAGCCAAGAAGGACTAGCGGGAGGAGTTCACGGGGAGCTGTTTTTT. This sequence encodes CASSQEGLAGGVHGELFF.

The chain uses TRBV28 and TRBJ2-1; 14 positions match TRBD2. The V gene end was trimmed by 3 bases and the J gene end by 7 bases; junction bases not matched to a gene: 5. The CDR3 sequence is 16 residues long. Germline V lookup: CDR1 MDHEN, CDR2 SYDVKM. The CDR3 here is CASSLTSGRARNEQFF. The CDR3, as DNA: TGTGCCAGCAGTTTGACTAGCGGGAGGGCCAGGAATGAGCAGTTCTTC.

The chain joins TRBV19 to TRBJ2-1; TRBD2 matches at 11 bases. V lost 6 bases, J lost 3 bases, and 4 bases stayed unmatched. The CDR3 runs to 15 residues. CDR1 and CDR2 from the germline V gene are LNHDA and SQIVND (reference sequence). This CDR3 reads CASRTGTSGYNEQFF. Here the CDR3 DNA reads TGTGCCAGTAGGACCGGGACTAGCGGCTACAATGAGCAGTTCTTC.

CDR3 in amino acids: CASFVAGGAYNEQFF. CDR3 sequence (DNA): TGTGCCAGCTTTGTAGCGGGAGGGGCCTACAATGAGCAGTTCTTC. The chain employs TRBV2 and TRBJ2-1; 11 nucleotides match TRBD2. Per the germline V gene, CDR1 is SNHLY and CDR2 is FYNNEI. This CDR3 has 15 amino acids. Unmatched junction bases numbered 5, after V lost 8 bases and J lost 2 bases.

The chain has TRBV2 and TRBJ2-7; D unclear. V was pared by 8 bases and J by 0 bases, with 11 bases between. Germline V lookup: CDR1 SNHLY, CDR2 FYNNEI. This CDR3 has 13 amino acids. The CDR3 protein is CASFSPISYEQYF. As DNA, the CDR3 is TGTGCCAGCTTTAGTCCTATCTCCTACGAGCAGTACTTC.

The chain joins TRBV28 to TRBJ2-7, with D possibly being TRBD1 (5 bases). The length of the CDR3 is 14 residues. V was shortened by 6 bases and J by 0 bases, with 12 bases between the two germline ends. Germline lookup yields CDR1 MDHEN and CDR2 SYDVKM. CDR3 DNA sequence: TGTGCCAGCAGAACAGACAGTCTCTCCTACGAGCAGTACTTC. Its protein is CASRTDSLSYEQYF.

The sample holds a few counts of this clone. CDR3 nucleotide sequence: TGTGCCAGCAGCTCCGCGGGCGGGGAGCTGTTTTTT. Its protein is CASSSAGGELFF. J is TRBJ2-2 and V is TRBV7-6, with D possibly being TRBD2 (5 bases). Per the germline V gene, CDR1 is SGHVS and CDR2 is FNYEAQ. Trimming removed 4 bases from V and 7 bases from J, with 7 bases in between. The CDR3 spans 12 residues.

The chain is built from TRBV6-5 and TRBJ1-5; D unclear. V was shortened by 4 bases and J by 3 bases, with 16 bases between the two germline ends. The CDR3 consists of 16 residues. In germline, CDR1 is MNHEY, CDR2 SVGAGI. Here the CDR3 DNA reads TGTGCCAGCAGTTCACGACGGCGGAGCTACAATCAGCCCCAGCATTTT. This codes for CASSSRRRSYNQPQHF.

V usage is TRBV4-1 and J usage is TRBJ1-3; D call uncertain. CDR1 and CDR2 from the germline V gene are MGHRA and YSYEKL. The CDR3 has 14 residues. Trimming took off 0 bases at V and 3 bases at J, with 6 bases between the two ends. The CDR3 loop is CASSQDPGGNTIYF. In DNA, the CDR3 is TGCGCCAGCAGCCAAGATCCCGGTGGAAACACCATATATTTT.

The DNA for the CDR3 is TGTGCCAGCAGCCTCGAGGGGGTTTGGGGCGGGAGCAATGAGCAGTTCTTC. This codes for CASSLEGVWGGSNEQFF. The chain joins TRBV4-2 to TRBJ2-1; D may be TRBD2 (7 bases). V was pared by 4 bases and J by 6 bases, with 22 bases between. Germline loops: CDR1 LGHNA, CDR2 YNFKEQ. The CDR3 runs to 17 residues.

The chain couples TRBV5-6 to TRBJ1-2; no clear D gene. The V gene lost 1 base and the J gene lost 8 bases, with 12 bases spanning the gap. The CDR3 length is 13 residues. Germline lookup yields CDR1 SGHDT and CDR2 YYEEEE. The chain's CDR3 is CASSLWEVGGYTF. The CDR3 region has the DNA TGTGCCAGCAGCTTGTGGGAGGTAGGGGGCTACACCTTC.

This chain links TRBV4-3 with TRBJ2-7, with D possibly TRBD2 on 5 matching bases. Trimming removed 0 bases at V and 0 bases at J, with 9 bases between. The CDR3 covers 15 residues. Germline V gene sequence: CDR1 LGHNA, CDR2 YSLEER. For the CDR3, the DNA is TGCGCCAGCAGCCAAGATGCGAGCGGCTCCTACGAGCAGTACTTC. It yields the protein CASSQDASGSYEQYF.

The chain is built from TRBV19 and TRBJ1-1, with TRBD1 identical over 7 bases. Germline values: CDR1 LNHDA, CDR2 SQIVND (reference sequence). V trimming: 5 bases; J trimming: 6 bases; junction bases outside the gene matches: 6. The CDR3 has 13 residues. The CDR3 bases are TGTGCCAGTAGTGCAGCGGACAGGCCTGAAGCTTTCTTT. Its protein is CASSAADRPEAFF.

The rearrangement uses TRBV7-9 and TRBJ1-3; D remains ambiguous. The ends were cut back, 5 bases at V and 4 bases at J, with 18 bases in the middle. Germline CDR1 SEHNR, CDR2 FQNEAQ (reference sequence). The CDR3 runs 16 residues. The CDR3 here is CASSPRLSAPGNTIYF. CDR3 nucleotides: TGTGCCAGCAGCCCCCGACTCTCGGCCCCAGGAAACACCATATATTTT.

The chain has TRBV7-9 and TRBJ2-1; 7 positions match TRBD2. There are 18 residues in the CDR3. Germline CDR1 and CDR2: SEHNR and FQNEAQ (reference sequence). V lost 5 bases, J lost 7 bases, and 20 bases stayed unmatched. The chain's CDR3 is CASSLVSLREGLGNEQFF. DNA for the CDR3: TGTGCCAGCAGCCTTGTTTCTCTGAGGGAGGGCCTGGGGAATGAGCAGTTCTTC. The whole variable domain, filled in from reference TRBV7-9 and TRBJ2-1, reads DTGVSQNPRHKITKRGQNVTFRCDPISEHNRLYWYRQTLGQGPEFLTYFQNEAQLEKSRLLSDRFSAERPKGSFSTLEIQRTEQGDSAMYLCASSLVSLREGLGNEQFFGPGTRLTVL.

This chain joins TRBV5-1 and TRBJ2-3; D is undetermined. From germline, CDR1 is SGHRS and CDR2 YFSETQ. Trimming stripped 0 bases from V and 0 bases from J, with 8 bases between. CDR3 length: 15 amino acids. The CDR3 loop is CASSLEIPSTDTQYF. The CDR3 DNA sequence: TGCGCCAGCAGCTTGGAAATCCCTAGCACAGATACGCAGTATTTT.

This clone is labeled as medium-sized. This chain uses TRBV5-1 with TRBJ2-5; the D gene is possibly TRBD2 (5 bases). CDR3 length: 15 residues. Trimming pared 0 bases from V and 5 bases from J, leaving 14 bases between. Germline lookup yields CDR1 SGHRS and CDR2 YFSETQ. The CDR3 nucleotides are TGCGCCAGCAGCTTGGGGCAGACCGGGGTTGAGACCCAGTACTTC. Translation: CASSLGQTGVETQYF.

The CDR3 nucleotides read TGCGCCAGCAGCTTCCCGACTAGAGCGGAGACCCAGTACTTC. This codes for CASSFPTRAETQYF. The V gene is TRBV5-1, the J gene TRBJ2-5; possible D gene TRBD2, 6 bases. V was shortened by 2 bases and J by 5 bases, with 13 bases between the two germline ends. Germline V gene sequence: CDR1 SGHRS, CDR2 YFSETQ. The CDR3 is 14 amino acids.

The chain carries TRBV6-2 or TRBV6-3 and TRBJ2-4; 12 bases line up with TRBD2. The CDR3 extends over 16 amino acids. The V segment lost 6 bases and the J segment 2 bases; nucleotides outside the gene matches: 5. Germline CDR1 reads MNHEY; CDR2 reads SVGEGT. The CDR3 region is CASSDLAGGTKNIQYF. The CDR3 DNA reads as TGTGCCAGCAGCGATCTAGCGGGAGGGACCAAAAACATTCAGTACTTC.

The CDR3 protein is CASSMGGADTQYF. For the CDR3, the DNA is TGTGCCAGTAGTATGGGAGGCGCAGATACGCAGTATTTT. V gene TRBV19 combines with J gene TRBJ2-3; D might be TRBD2 (6 bases). Trimming pared 3 bases from V and 4 bases from J, leaving 8 bases between. Germline CDR1 reads LNHDA; CDR2 reads SQIVND (reference sequence). The length of the CDR3 is 13 residues. Full variable domain (remainder filled in from reference TRBV19 and TRBJ2-3): DGGITQSPKYLFRKEGQNVTLSCEQNLNHDAMYWYRQDPGQGLRLIYYSQIVNDFQKGDIAEGYSVSREKKESFPLTVTSAQKNPTAFYLCASSMGGADTQYFGPGTRLTVL.

This chain connects TRBV2 to TRBJ1-3; D is ambiguous. This CDR3 has 17 residues. V shed 3 bases and J shed 0 bases, with 15 bases lying between them. Germline V gives CDR1 SNHLY, CDR2 FYNNEI. The CDR3 reads CASSDFAPLSSGNTIYF. CDR3 coding DNA: TGTGCCAGCAGTGATTTCGCACCTCTAAGCTCTGGAAACACCATATATTTT.

A few counts support this clone. The chain is built from TRBV6-2 or TRBV6-3 and TRBJ2-7; 8 nucleotides agree with TRBD2. The length of the CDR3 is 13 residues. The trim removed 2 bases at V and 3 bases at J, leaving 0 bases unmatched. Germline CDR1 MNHEY, CDR2 SVGEGT. The CDR3 loop reads CASSYGTSYEQYF. The DNA of the CDR3 is TGTGCCAGCAGTTACGGGACTAGCTACGAGCAGTACTTC.